This T cell receptor beta chain was sequenced during a study of cytomegalovirus exposure and HLA in healthy donors. The study ran its PCR with 60 Vbeta and 13 Jbeta primers. TCRdb's table, derived via immunoSEQ multiplex PCR, lists solely in-frame clones and lacks some. This table holds around 150,000 clones, about 65% found once. Germline V gene data show CDR1 as SGDLS and CDR2 as YYNGEE. With 4 bases removed from V and 3 bases from J, the gap between germline ends came to 13 bases. The CDR3 runs 14 residues. Overall study results and limits: The later analysis indicated that the majority of CMV-associated TCR beta chains appeared HLA-restricted. Per published reports, the classifier diagnosed cytomegalovirus status with high specificity and sensitivity.

Comment on this clone: Its antigen is still unknown.

Sequencing was carried out using PBMCs. The receptor was derived from a man in his forties in good health and CMV-seropositive. The chain joins TRBV9 to TRBJ1-2; tentative D call: TRBD1 (6 bases). The CDR3 loop reads CASSPEDSHYGYTF. The CDR3 DNA is TGTGCCAGCAGCCCCGAGGACAGCCACTATGGCTACACCTTC.